This T cell receptor beta chain comes out of a study of T cell responses to AZD1222 COVID-19 vaccine. Findings of the study overall: Elevations in Spike-specific TCR breadth and depth followed administration of two AZD1222 doses. Unmutated variant regions are reportedly the target of nearly half of TCRs that are spike-specific.

As concerns this clone: Its target is not known.

Produced via immunoSEQ multiplex PCR; TCRdb's table is partial and in-frame only. This sample carries 150,000 or so clones, 88% of them seen once, and the ten largest clones take more than 5.5%. Trimming pared 3 bases from V and 0 bases from J, leaving 5 bases between. The CDR3 has 14 amino acids. The germline V gene has CDR1 KGHDR and CDR2 SFDVKD. Sample: peripheral blood, taken on day 0 of AZD1222 vaccination. J is TRBJ1-3 and V is TRBV24-1; D uncertain. The clonotype comes from an adult in good health. The CDR3: CATSDVFSGNTIYF. DNA for the CDR3: TGTGCCACCAGTGATGTCTTCTCTGGAAACACCATATATTTT.